These 20 T cell receptor beta chains were sequenced from one sample in a study of cytomegalovirus exposure and HLA in healthy donors. PCR was performed using 60 Vbeta and 13 Jbeta primers. Some clones are missing from TCRdb's copy, which holds only in-frame ones; the method was immunoSEQ multiplex PCR. The sample table includes just over 150,000 clones. Material: PBMCs. All receptors derive from a man between 25 and 39 years old in good health and CMV-seronegative.

This rearrangement joins TRBV10-3 to TRBJ2-7; the match to TRBD2 covers 8 bases. The germline V gene encodes CDR1 ENHRY and CDR2 SYGVKD. J was trimmed by 3 bases and V by 0 bases; bases with no gene match: 4. The CDR3 spans 15 residues. The CDR3 DNA reads as TGTGCCATCAGTGAGTCGGTTAGCGGGATCTACGAGCAGTACTTC. Translating gives CAISESVSGIYEQYF.

This chain connects TRBV7-3 to TRBJ2-5; possible D gene TRBD1, 5 bases. The better agreement between TRBJ2-7 and the DNA end casts doubt on the J call. Germline lookup yields CDR1 SGHTA and CDR2 FQGTGA. This CDR3 region has 15 residues. This CDR3 reads CASSLIPQTGAEQYF. In DNA form, the CDR3 reads TGTGCCAGCAGCTTAATCCCCCAAACAGGAGCCGAGCAGTACTTC.

The CDR3 nucleotides read TGTGCCAGCAGCTTAGGACTAACGGGAGCCAATGAGCAGTTCTTC. It translates to CASSLGLTGANEQFF. The rearrangement links TRBV11-2 to TRBJ2-1; a possible D gene is TRBD2 (6 bases). V lost 1 base to trimming and J lost 6 bases, with 13 bases between them. CDR1 and CDR2 (germline): SGHAT, FQNNGV. The CDR3 runs 15 residues.

The chain has TRBV10-3 and TRBJ1-3; TRBD1 aligns across 12 bases. Trimming removed 6 bases from V and 1 base from J; junction bases left unmatched: 1. Per germline, CDR1 ENHRY and CDR2 SYGVKD. The CDR3 has 15 amino acids. For the CDR3, the DNA is TGTGCCATCAGGGGACAGGGGGCGTCTGGAAACACCATATATTTT. Its protein is CAIRGQGASGNTIYF.

V and J are TRBV7-2 and TRBJ2-7, with 7 bases aligning to TRBD1. The germline gives CDR1 SGHTA, CDR2 FQGNSA. This CDR3 spans 14 amino acids. With 4 bases clipped from V and 3 bases from J, the junction kept 6 bases outside the gene matches. CDR3 sequence: CASSSGQRFYEQYF. Written as DNA, the CDR3 is TGTGCCAGCAGCTCGGGACAGAGGTTCTACGAGCAGTACTTC.

The J gene is TRBJ2-7, the V gene TRBV7-9, with D uncertain. The germline CDR1 and CDR2 sequences are SEHNR and FQNEAQ (reference sequence). The CDR3 runs to 15 residues. The V end lost 1 base, the J end lost 0 bases, and 10 bases lay between the germline ends. The CDR3 DNA reads TGTGCCAGCAGCTTAGTATCCATGAGCTCCTACGAGCAGTACTTC. As protein: CASSLVSMSSYEQYF.

The chain employs TRBV6-1 and TRBJ1-2; TRBD1 is a possible D gene (5 bases). Trimming left V 1 base short and J 3 bases short, with 9 bases between. CDR1 is MNHNS and CDR2 is SASEGT in the germline V gene. This CDR3 comprises 14 residues. This CDR3 is CASSEGQGYYGYTF. CDR3 coding DNA: TGTGCCAGCAGTGAAGGCCAGGGCTACTATGGCTACACCTTC.

The chain is built from TRBV9 and TRBJ1-3; D gene ambiguous. This CDR3 spans 13 amino acids. Between the trimmed V and J ends, which lost 4 bases and 2 bases, there was a span of 7 bases. CDR1 and CDR2 from the germline V gene are SGDLS and YYNGEE. The CDR3 coding sequence is TGTGCCAGCAGCAGCAGGACTGGAAACACCATATATTTT. This gives the protein CASSSRTGNTIYF.

This rearrangement joins TRBV7-9 to TRBJ1-3; 10 bases are shared with TRBD1. The CDR3 is made up of 16 amino acids. V dropped 5 bases and J dropped 3; count of bases not matched to a gene: 7. Germline CDR1 reads SEHNR; CDR2 reads FQNEAQ (reference sequence). CDR3 DNA sequence: TGTGCCAGCAGCACCTGGACAGGGGGATTTGGAAACACCATATATTTT. Translating gives CASSTWTGGFGNTIYF.

The V call is TRBV9, the J call TRBJ2-7; 9 positions match TRBD1. The ends lost 3 bases at V and 6 bases at J; junction bases unmatched: 7. This CDR3 has 14 residues. Germline values: CDR1 SGDLS, CDR2 YYNGEE. CDR3 in DNA: TGTGCCAGCAGCGCAGGGACAGGGACAGTCGAGCAGTACTTC. Protein product: CASSAGTGTVEQYF.

The J gene is TRBJ1-2, the V gene TRBV4-3; 9 bases map to TRBD1. The V and J ends lost 6 bases and 6 bases, in that order; junction bases with no gene match: 5. Germline V gene lookup returns CDR1 LGHNA and CDR2 YSLEER. The CDR3 has 13 residues. The CDR3 protein is CASRWDREDGYTF. The CDR3 nucleotides are TGCGCCAGCAGGTGGGACAGGGAGGATGGCTACACCTTC.

The chain employs TRBV14 and TRBJ2-7; D not certain. Germline CDR1 reads SGHDN; CDR2 reads FVKESK. V was shortened by 5 bases and J by 3 bases, with 5 bases between the two germline ends. The CDR3 is made up of 11 amino acids. The CDR3 sequence is CASSNHYEQYF. CDR3 in DNA: TGTGCCAGCAGCAATCACTACGAGCAGTACTTC.

This sequence joins TRBV5-4 and TRBJ1-1; D gene ambiguous. This CDR3 has 16 residues. Germline V gene data show CDR1 as SGHNT and CDR2 as YYREEE (reference sequence). V was cut by 3 bases and J by 0 bases, with 15 bases left in between. CDR3: CASSSGKSSMNTEAFF. The CDR3 nucleotides are TGTGCCAGCAGCTCGGGAAAGAGCAGCATGAACACTGAAGCTTTCTTT.

V usage is TRBV5-8 and J usage is TRBJ2-5, with TRBD2 as a possible D gene (6 bases). Trimming removed 1 base at V and 7 bases at J, with 8 bases between. CDR3 length: 12 residues. Germline V gene sequence: CDR1 SGHTS, CDR2 YDEGEE. CDR3 region: CASSLMGGTQYF. The DNA of the CDR3 is TGTGCCAGCAGCTTGATGGGGGGGACCCAGTACTTC.

V gene TRBV19 combines with J gene TRBJ2-1, with 8 bases fitting TRBD2. Germline loops: CDR1 LNHDA, CDR2 SQIVND (reference sequence). V gave up 3 bases and J gave up 6 bases; unmatched junction bases: 10. This CDR3 contains 16 residues. The CDR3 loop is CASSIGGVGMGNEQFF. The DNA for the CDR3 is TGTGCCAGTAGTATCGGGGGGGTAGGGATGGGCAATGAGCAGTTCTTC.

The CDR3 region is CASSLGGWDSYEQYF. The CDR3 nucleotides are TGTGCCAGCAGCTTAGGCGGGTGGGACTCCTACGAGCAGTACTTC. This chain joins TRBV7-2 and TRBJ2-7; possible D gene TRBD2, 5 bases. This CDR3 is built from 15 residues. V lost 1 base and J 0 bases, leaving 10 bases between the germline ends. Per the germline V gene, CDR1 is SGHTA and CDR2 is FQGNSA.

The chain employs TRBV6-6 and TRBJ2-7; D perhaps matches TRBD1 (5 bases). V was cut by 6 bases and J by 5 bases, with 17 bases left in between. The CDR3 runs 14 residues. Germline lookup yields CDR1 MNHNY and CDR2 SVGAGI (reference sequence). As DNA, the CDR3 is TGTGCCAGCAGCCTTTCCCCAGGGCTTAACGAGCAGTACTTC. It codes for CASSLSPGLNEQYF.

The chain joins TRBV19 to TRBJ1-2; no clear D. Germline V lookup: CDR1 LNHDA, CDR2 SQIVND (reference sequence). CDR3 length: 13 residues. V was trimmed by 4 bases and J by 6 bases, leaving 12 bases between them. CDR3 nucleotides: TGTGCCAGTAGTACCCTTAATCGGGATGGCTACACCTTC. Protein sequence: CASSTLNRDGYTF.

The chain recombines TRBV4-1 with TRBJ2-1; 9 nucleotides align to TRBD2. Germline lookup yields CDR1 MGHRA and CDR2 YSYEKL. The V gene end was trimmed by 1 base and the J gene end by 7 bases; junction bases not matched to a gene: 5. The CDR3 is made up of 15 amino acids. The CDR3: CASSQAGTSLNEQFF. CDR3 sequence (DNA): TGCGCCAGCAGCCAAGCCGGGACTAGCCTGAATGAGCAGTTCTTC.

The gene calls are TRBV6-6 and TRBJ2-2; possibly TRBD1 for D (5 bases). Germline V gene data show CDR1 as MNHNY and CDR2 as SVGAGI (reference sequence). Trimming left V 6 bases short and J 6 bases short, with 8 bases between. There are 12 residues in the CDR3. The CDR3 DNA is TGTGCCAGCAGCCGGACATCCGGGGAGCTGTTTTTT. Protein product: CASSRTSGELFF.